The 13 T cell receptor beta chains given below trace back to one sample, sequenced in a study of T cell repertoires in cytomegalovirus infection. TCRdb reanalysed the reads using MiXCR and keeps one entry per CDR3 protein. The repertoire has around 740,000 distinct CDR3 sequences, roughly 36% of them found once; the top ten carry about 2.8%. The source material was PBMCs. Receptors originate from a human donor in good health (CMV status not recorded). Some clones in this sample may be carry-over from other donors' samples.

This clonotype was recorded at least ten times. The rearrangement uses TRBV7-2 and TRBJ1-4; possibly TRBD1 for D (5 bases). This CDR3 has 15 residues. The ends were cut back, 1 base at V and 6 bases at J, with 12 bases in the middle. Germline V CDR1 and CDR2: SGHTA, FQGNSA. CDR3 sequence reads: CASSLGGRDHEKLFF. The CDR3 DNA follows: TGTGCCAGCAGCTTAGGGGGCAGGGACCATGAAAAACTGTTTTTT.

Comments on this clonotype: Possible read error: a much larger clone is one base away. The genes are TRBV5-8 and TRBJ1-5, with unresolved D. There are 14 residues in the CDR3. V shed 7 bases and J shed 8 bases, with 19 bases lying between them. CDR1 SGHTS and CDR2 YDEGEE come from the germline V gene. CDR3 coding DNA: TGTGCCAGCGGCCAAACTTCTACGGCGAAGCCCCAGCATTTT. It codes for CASGQTSTAKPQHF.

This clonotype showed up just a few times. The chain uses TRBV14 and TRBJ2-1; D is possibly TRBD2 (5 bases). The V gene's germline CDR1 is SGHDN and CDR2 FVKESK. Trimming took off 1 base at V and 4 bases at J, with 17 bases between the two ends. There are 17 residues in the CDR3. The DNA for the CDR3 is TGTGCCAGCAGCCAAGTAAGCCTCCCGGGATGGTACAATGAGCAGTTCTTC. Its protein product is CASSQVSLPGWYNEQFF. The entire variable domain, with the rest obtained from reference TRBV14 and TRBJ2-1, is as follows: EAGVTQFPSHSVIEKGQTVTLRCDPISGHDNLYWYRRVMGKEIKFLLHFVKESKQDESGMPNNRFLAERTGGTYSTLKVQPAELEDSGVYFCASSQVSLPGWYNEQFFGPGTRLTVL.

The rearrangement uses TRBV27 and TRBJ2-2, with 10 bases identical to TRBD2. The CDR3 contains 17 residues. J gave up 6 bases and V 0 bases, and 7 bases lay outside the gene matches. Germline values: CDR1 MNHEY, CDR2 SMNVEV (reference sequence). The DNA for the CDR3 is TGTGCCAGCAGTTTATCACTGGGGCTAGCGGGAGCCGGGGAGCTGTTTTTT. This sequence encodes CASSLSLGLAGAGELFF.

The V and J genes are TRBV28 and TRBJ2-3; 10 bases are shared with TRBD2. The V gene's germline CDR1 is MDHEN and CDR2 SYDVKM. This CDR3 is built from 15 residues. The J segment lost 1 base and the V segment lost 6 bases, leaving 4 bases of the junction unmatched. CDR3 sequence: CASRPSGRRTDTQYF. CDR3 DNA: TGTGCCAGCAGGCCTAGCGGGAGACGCACAGATACGCAGTATTTT.

The sample holds many counts of this clonotype. V and J are TRBV10-3 and TRBJ1-2; 8 nucleotides align to TRBD1. The ends lost 6 bases at V and 5 bases at J; junction bases unmatched: 17. Germline loops: CDR1 ENHRY, CDR2 SYGVKD. The CDR3 is 17 residues long. The CDR3 reads CAISGVQGAKRGYGYTF. The CDR3, as DNA: TGTGCCATCAGCGGGGTGCAGGGGGCGAAAAGAGGTTATGGCTACACCTTC.

V and J are TRBV27 and TRBJ2-6; D gene unclear. CDR1 and CDR2 (germline): MNHEY, SMNVEV (reference sequence). V shed 8 bases and J shed 3 bases, with 11 bases lying between them. CDR3 size: 14 residues. The CDR3 DNA is TGTGCCAGCTGGGCGGAATTTGGGGCCAACGTCCTGACTTTC. Amino acids: CASWAEFGANVLTF.

A few counts support this clonotype. The chain carries TRBV28 and TRBJ2-7; D gene ambiguous. The V end lost 5 bases, the J end lost 6 bases, and 11 bases lay between the germline ends. The CDR3 runs to 12 residues. Germline V gene sequence: CDR1 MDHEN, CDR2 SYDVKM. The CDR3 DNA reads TGTGCCAGCAGTCCGTTGCTTCGCGAGCAGTACTTC. Residues: CASSPLLREQYF. The variable domain in full, with the rest retrieved from reference TRBV28 and TRBJ2-7, is DVKVTQSSRYLVKRTGEKVFLECVQDMDHENMFWYRQDPGLGLRLIYFSYDVKMKEKGDIPEGYSVSREKKERFSLILESASTNQTSMYLCASSPLLREQYFGPGTRLTVT.

V gene TRBV6-1 combines with J gene TRBJ1-5; no definite D call. Trimming left V 4 bases short and J 10 bases short, with 14 bases between. The germline V gene has CDR1 MNHNS and CDR2 SASEGT. The CDR3 contains 13 residues. The CDR3 loop reads CASSADFILPQHF. For the CDR3, the DNA is TGTGCCAGCAGTGCCGACTTTATACTACCCCAGCATTTT.

This clonotype was observed many times. This chain connects TRBV7-8 to TRBJ2-1; TRBD1 might be the D (6 bases). From germline, CDR1 is SGHVS and CDR2 FQNEAQ. CDR3 length: 15 amino acids. The V end lost 4 bases, the J end lost 8 bases, and 18 bases lay between the germline ends. CDR3 sequence: CASSSKSRDIHEQFF. The CDR3 DNA reads as TGTGCCAGCAGCTCCAAATCCCGGGACATCCATGAGCAGTTCTTC.

V is TRBV29-1 and J is TRBJ2-5, with D possibly matching TRBD1 (6 bases). Between the trimmed V and J ends, which lost 6 bases and 5 bases, there was a span of 13 bases. CDR3 length: 12 amino acids. Per the germline V gene, CDR1 is SQVTM and CDR2 is ANQGSEA. The CDR3: CSVEQGWETQYF. The DNA of the CDR3 is TGCAGCGTAGAACAGGGATGGGAGACCCAGTACTTC.

The chain recombines TRBV28 with TRBJ2-1; no firm D call. The CDR3 contains 16 residues. Germline CDR1 is MDHEN and CDR2 is SYDVKM. V shed 6 bases and J shed 0 bases, with 15 bases lying between them. The CDR3 sequence: CASRLAMDHSYNEQFF. DNA for the CDR3: TGTGCCAGCAGATTAGCTATGGACCACTCCTACAATGAGCAGTTCTTC.

The rearrangement links TRBV7-2 to TRBJ2-1; 7 nucleotides agree with TRBD2. Trimming took 5 bases from V and 2 from J; bases not matched to a gene: 6. This CDR3 region has 15 residues. Germline V gene data show CDR1 as SGHTA and CDR2 as FQGNSA. The CDR3 DNA reads TGTGCCAGCAGCCTGACTAGCAGTCCCTACAATGAGCAGTTCTTC. As protein: CASSLTSSPYNEQFF.